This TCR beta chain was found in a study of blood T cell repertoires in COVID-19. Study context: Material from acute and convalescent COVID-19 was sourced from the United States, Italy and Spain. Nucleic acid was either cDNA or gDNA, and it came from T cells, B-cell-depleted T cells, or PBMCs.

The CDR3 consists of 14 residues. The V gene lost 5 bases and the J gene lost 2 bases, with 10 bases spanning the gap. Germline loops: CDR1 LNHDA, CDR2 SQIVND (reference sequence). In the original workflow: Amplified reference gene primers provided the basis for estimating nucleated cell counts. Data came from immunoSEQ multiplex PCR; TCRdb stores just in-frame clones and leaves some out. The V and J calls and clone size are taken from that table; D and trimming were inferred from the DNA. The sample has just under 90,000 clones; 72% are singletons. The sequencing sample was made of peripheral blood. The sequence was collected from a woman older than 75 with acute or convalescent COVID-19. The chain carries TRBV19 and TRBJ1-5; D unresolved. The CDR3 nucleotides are TGTGCCAGTAGTGAACTCGGTCGCAATCAGCCCCAGCATTTT. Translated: CASSELGRNQPQHF.